Listed below are T cell receptor beta chains from one sample, sequenced in a study of PD-L1 blockade in urothelial cancer. The assay was immunoSEQ multiplex PCR, and TCRdb's table has in-frame clones only and misses some. The repertoire holds some 71,000 clones, with 86% as singletons. Specimen: PBMCs, collected around atezolizumab (anti-PD-L1) treatment. These receptors came from a man between 60 and 75 years old with urothelial cancer. Both conserved end residues are part of each CDR3. A D gene is named only where the DNA matches it firmly. Expanded clones get a size class; other rows say once, few or many, or leave the size out.

15	TRBV6-1	TRBD1	TRBJ2-1	NA	TGTGCCAGCAGTGAATATGGACAGGGGTTAGGTGAGCAGTTCTTC	CASSEYGQGLGEQFF
15	TRBV11-2	NA	TRBJ2-2	once	TGTGCCAGCTCCTCCAGACATATGAACACCGGGGAGCTGTTTTTT	CASSSRHMNTGELFF
11	TRBV30	TRBD1	TRBJ2-7	NA	TGTGCCTGGAACAGGGGTTACGAGCAGTACTTC	CAWNRGYEQYF
14	TRBV4-1	NA	TRBJ2-7	NA	TGCGCCAGCAGCCAAGATTTAAACAGGGACGAGCAGTACTTC	CASSQDLNRDEQYF
13	TRBV6-5	TRBD1	TRBJ2-3	few	TGTGCCAGCAGAAACAGGGGCGGAGATACGCAGTATTTT	CASRNRGGDTQYF
19	TRBV2	TRBD2	TRBJ2-5	NA	TGTGCCAGCAGTGAAGCGCGGTGGAGCGGGGGGGGCCGAATGTGGACCCAGTACTTC	CASSEARWSGGGRMWTQYF
15	TRBV28	NA	TRBJ1-1	NA	TGTGCCAGCAGTTACGAGGGACTAGTGAACACTGAAGCTTTCTTT	CASSYEGLVNTEAFF
16	TRBV7-3	TRBD1	TRBJ2-7	NA	TGTGCCAGCAGCTGGAAGGGACAGTTCAACTCCTACGAGCAGTACTTC	CASSWKGQFNSYEQYF
12	TRBV19	NA	TRBJ1-2	NA	TGTGCCAGTAGTAGGGGGGGCTATGGCTACACCTTC	CASSRGGYGYTF
17	TRBV27	NA	TRBJ2-1	NA	TGTGCCAGCAGTCTCAAACCAGGGAGGGAGGGGGACAATGAGCAGTTCTTC	CASSLKPGREGDNEQFF
15	TRBV29-1	NA	TRBJ2-1	once	TGCAGCGTAGGTCTTCGGCGGGGATCTTACAATGAGCAGTTCTTC	CSVGLRRGSYNEQFF
14	TRBV6-1	TRBD1	TRBJ2-1	NA	TGTGCCAGTCTATTAACCCCGGCAGGGGGTGAGCAGTTCTTC	CASLLTPAGGEQFF
15	TRBV7-6	NA	TRBJ1-1	few	TGTGCCAGCACCCGTGCGGCTTCCAGGGACACTGAAGCTTTCTTT	CASTRAASRDTEAFF
16	TRBV5-6	TRBD2	TRBJ2-7	NA	TGTGCCAGCAGCTTGGGGAGACTAGCGGGGTCCTACGAGCAGTACTTC	CASSLGRLAGSYEQYF
13	TRBV29-1	TRBD1	TRBJ2-7	NA	TGCAGCGTGACGACAGGGGGTTTTCTCGAGCAGTACTTC	CSVTTGGFLEQYF
14	TRBV30	TRBD2	TRBJ2-3	NA	TGTGCCTGGAGGGGGCTAGCGGACACAGATACGCAGTATTTT	CAWRGLADTDTQYF
14	TRBV2	TRBD1	TRBJ2-7	NA	TGTGCCAGCAGGGGGCCGGGACAGGGGTTCGAGCAGTACTTC	CASRGPGQGFEQYF
11	TRBV20-1	NA	TRBJ1-2	NA	TGCAGTGCTAGTATTCCGGATGGCTACACCTTC	CSASIPDGYTF
15	TRBV27	NA	TRBJ2-6	NA	TGTGCCAGCAGTTTTCGGGAAACTGGGGCCAACGTCCTGACTTTC	CASSFRETGANVLTF
15	TRBV18	TRBD1	TRBJ1-5	few	TGTGCCAGCTCACCACCGGGACAGGGTAATCAGCCCCAGCATTTT	CASSPPGQGNQPQHF
15	TRBV6-5	NA	TRBJ1-4	NA	TGTGCCAGCAGCCCGAACAGGGTCTCGAGTGAAAAACTGTTTTTT	CASSPNRVSSEKLFF
12	TRBV6-6	TRBD1	TRBJ1-4	few	TGTGCAGGGGGCCGGGCTAATGAAAAACTGTTTTTT	CAGGRANEKLFF
13	TRBV2	NA	TRBJ1-1	NA	TGTGCCAGCAGTTGGGAGACGAGGACTGAAGCTTTCTTT	CASSWETRTEAFF
13	TRBV19	NA	TRBJ1-2	NA	TGTGCCAGTAGAGAGACAGTAAACTATGGCTACACCTTC	CASRETVNYGYTF
10	TRBV20-1	NA	TRBJ1-2	NA	TGCAGTGCCTCTAACTATGGCTACACCTTC	CSASNYGYTF
14	TRBV5-4	NA	TRBJ1-2	NA	TGTGCCAGCAGTCCAACGCAGGGGTACTATGGCTACACCTTC	CASSPTQGYYGYTF
15	TRBV18	NA	TRBJ1-5	NA	TGTGCCAGCTCACCCGAAGGGGGGGGACAACAGCCCCAGCATTTT	CASSPEGGGQQPQHF
15	TRBV7-2	NA	TRBJ1-4	NA	TGTGCCAGCAGCTTAGGGGCGGGGGCGAAGGAAAAACTGTTTTTT	CASSLGAGAKEKLFF
13	TRBV4-2	NA	TRBJ1-2	NA	TGTGCCAGCAGCTCCGGGACACCCTATGGCTACACCTTC	CASSSGTPYGYTF
10	TRBV20-1	NA	TRBJ2-7	NA	TGCAGTGCTAGAGCAAACGAGCAGTACTTC	CSARANEQYF
15	TRBV27	TRBD1	TRBJ1-6	NA	TGTGCCAGTAGAGGGGACAGGGGCTCGGCGGGACCCCTCCACTTT	CASRGDRGSAGPLHF
13	TRBV12-5	NA	TRBJ1-4	NA	TGTGCTAGTGGTTTGGACCAACAGGGAAAACTGTTTTTT	CASGLDQQGKLFF
14	TRBV7-2	NA	TRBJ1-2	NA	TGTGCCAGCAGCTTAGACAGGCGTCCTGATGGCTACACCTTC	CASSLDRRPDGYTF
15	TRBV30	NA	TRBJ1-5	NA	TGTGCCTGGAGTGTCAGGAACGGCGGCAATCAGCCCCAGCATTTT	CAWSVRNGGNQPQHF
14	TRBV30	NA	TRBJ1-1	NA	TGTGCCTGGAGTCGGACAGATGGGAACACTGAAGCTTTCTTT	CAWSRTDGNTEAFF
14	TRBV12-5	TRBD1	TRBJ2-2	once	TGTGCTTCGACAGGGGTTTTAGGCACCGGGGAGCTGTTTTTT	CASTGVLGTGELFF
16	TRBV6-6	NA	TRBJ2-3	NA	TGTGCCAGCAGTTACTCTCGAAGCAGGGGCACAGATACGCAGTATTTT	CASSYSRSRGTDTQYF
13	TRBV11-2	TRBD1	TRBJ2-7	NA	TGTGCCAGCAGCAAGGACAGGATCTACGAGCAGTACTTC	CASSKDRIYEQYF
17	TRBV6-1	NA	TRBJ1-6	NA	TGTGCCAGCAGTGACACCGCCACGGACACGGATAATTCACCCCTCCACTTT	CASSDTATDTDNSPLHF
13	TRBV2	NA	TRBJ1-3	NA	TGTGCCAGCACCACTCAGGGAAGAAACACCATATATTTT	CASTTQGRNTIYF
17	TRBV10-2	TRBD2	TRBJ2-7	NA	TGCGCCAGCAGTCGACTAGCGGGGGGGCCATTATTCCACGAGCAGTACTTC	CASSRLAGGPLFHEQYF
14	TRBV29-1	TRBD1	TRBJ2-2	NA	TGCAGCGTCGGCCGGGACAGGCCCACCGGGGAGCTGTTTTTT	CSVGRDRPTGELFF
17	TRBV4-1	NA	TRBJ1-5	NA	TGCGCCAGCAGCCAAGAAGCCAGGACAGATAGCAATCAGCCCCAGCATTTT	CASSQEARTDSNQPQHF
15	TRBV7-3	NA	TRBJ2-1	NA	TGTGCCAGCAGCCCTAACAGGGCGGCCTACAATGAGCAGTTCTTC	CASSPNRAAYNEQFF
15	TRBV30	TRBD1	TRBJ1-5	NA	TGTGCCTGGAGCTATGGGCGAGGGGGCAGGAGGCCCCAGCATTTT	CAWSYGRGGRRPQHF
17	TRBV4-1	TRBD1	TRBJ2-1	NA	TGCGCCAGCAGCTCCGGGACAGGGGGCTTCTTGATCAATGAGCAGTTCTTC	CASSSGTGGFLINEQFF
16	TRBV5-5	TRBD2	TRBJ2-3	NA	TGTGCCAGCAGCTTACTGACTAGCGGGGGGGGAGATACGCAGTATTTT	CASSLLTSGGGDTQYF
17	TRBV4-1	TRBD2	TRBJ2-1	few	TGCGCCAGCAGCCAAGATAGAGGAGCGGGGGGGTCGGATGAGCAGTTCTTC	CASSQDRGAGGSDEQFF
18	TRBV5-1	TRBD2	TRBJ2-3	NA	TGCGCCAGCAGCTTGGGACTAGCGGGGGGACCAAGCACAGATACGCAGTATTTT	CASSLGLAGGPSTDTQYF
15	TRBV25-1	NA	TRBJ2-3	once	TGTGCCACCTCCTTCCAAGCAGGGAACTCGGATACGCAGTATTTT	CATSFQAGNSDTQYF
16	TRBV7-9	TRBD1	TRBJ1-5	NA	TGTGCCAGCAGCTCCGATGGGGGGACAGGTACTCAGCCCCAGCATTTT	CASSSDGGTGTQPQHF
17	TRBV5-6	NA	TRBJ2-2	NA	TGTGCCAGCAGCTTGGAGTTAGGCAGGGGGGTCACCGGGGAGCTGTTTTTT	CASSLELGRGVTGELFF
14	TRBV7-8	NA	TRBJ1-1	NA	TGTGCCAGCAGCTTAACTGTGGTATCCACTGAAGCTTTCTTT	CASSLTVVSTEAFF
13	TRBV7-9	TRBD1	TRBJ1-4	NA	TGTGCCAGCAGCATGACAGGGGCGGAGAAACTGTTTTTT	CASSMTGAEKLFF
14	TRBV7-9	TRBD1	TRBJ2-7	NA	TGTGCCAGCAGGTCCGGGACAGCCTCCTACGAGCAGTACTTC	CASRSGTASYEQYF